Described below is a single TCR beta chain sequence and its context. The sample comes from a study of blood T cell repertoires in COVID-19. The authors' processing: Quantification of nucleated cells was approximated via reference gene primer amplification. Clones were sequenced by immunoSEQ multiplex PCR, and TCRdb holds only the in-frame ones, with some missing. That table supplies the V and J calls and clone size; D and trimming were determined from the DNA. The sample lists approximately 230,000 clones, 86% occurring once. The V end lost 10 bases, the J end lost 4 bases, and 13 bases lay between the germline ends. The CDR3 totals 12 residues. Germline CDR1 reads LGHDT; CDR2 reads YNNKEL (reference sequence).

The chain has TRBV3-1 (or the pseudogene TRBV3-2) and TRBJ1-2; D unclear. The sequencing input was peripheral blood. The TCR was taken from a man aged 30 to 45 who had recovered from COVID-19. DNA of the CDR3: TGTGCCACCCTCTCGGGGTCCTATGGCTACACCTTC. This codes for CATLSGSYGYTF.